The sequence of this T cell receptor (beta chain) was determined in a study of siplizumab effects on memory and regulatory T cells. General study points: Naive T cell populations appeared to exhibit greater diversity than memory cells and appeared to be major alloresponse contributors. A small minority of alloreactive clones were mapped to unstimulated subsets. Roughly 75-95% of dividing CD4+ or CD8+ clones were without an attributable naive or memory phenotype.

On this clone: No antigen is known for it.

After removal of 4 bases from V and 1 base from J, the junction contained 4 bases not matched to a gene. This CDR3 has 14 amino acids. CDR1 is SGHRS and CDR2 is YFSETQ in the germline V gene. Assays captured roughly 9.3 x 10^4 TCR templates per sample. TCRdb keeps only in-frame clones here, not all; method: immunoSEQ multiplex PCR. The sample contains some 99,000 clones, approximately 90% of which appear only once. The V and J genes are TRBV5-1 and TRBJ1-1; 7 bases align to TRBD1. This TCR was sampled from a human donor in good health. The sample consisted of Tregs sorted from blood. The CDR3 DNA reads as TGCGCCAGCAGCGTGGGACAGCGGAACACTGAAGCTTTCTTT. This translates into CASSVGQRNTEAFF.